These 5 T cell receptor beta chains were all obtained from the same sample, sequenced in a study of T cells after yellow fever vaccination. TCRdb processed the 5' RACE reads anew with MiXCR; each CDR3 protein has one entry. The data show some 500,000 distinct CDR3 sequences, 13% seen once. The input for sequencing was PBMCs, taken on the day of the yellow fever booster vaccination. These receptors were collected from a man aged 25 to 40 who received the YFV17D yellow fever vaccine.

This chain connects TRBV6-2 or TRBV6-3 to TRBJ2-2; D is possibly TRBD2 (5 bases). CDR3 length: 17 amino acids. The V and J ends lost 2 bases and 1 base respectively, with 14 bases between them. The germline CDR1 and CDR2 sequences are MNHEY and SVGEGT. DNA of the CDR3: TGTGCCAGCAGTTACGGGAGAGCTCTCAAGAACACCGGGGAGCTGTTTTTT. Encoded protein: CASSYGRALKNTGELFF.

This clonotype has more than one count but fewer than ten. This chain connects TRBV28 to TRBJ1-4; D is perhaps TRBD1 (6 bases). Germline V gene sequence: CDR1 MDHEN, CDR2 SYDVKM. The CDR3 consists of 14 residues. Trimming took 6 bases from V and 1 from J, leaving 9 bases between them. CDR3 region: CASRPQGTNEKLFF. The CDR3 nucleotides read TGTGCCAGCAGACCACAGGGAACTAATGAAAAACTGTTTTTT. The whole variable domain, remainder taken from reference TRBV28 and TRBJ1-4, is DVKVTQSSRYLVKRTGEKVFLECVQDMDHENMFWYRQDPGLGLRLIYFSYDVKMKEKGDIPEGYSVSREKKERFSLILESASTNQTSMYLCASRPQGTNEKLFFGSGTQLSVL.

V usage is TRBV10-3 and J usage is TRBJ2-1, with TRBD2 identical over 11 bases. V lost 6 bases to trimming and J lost 8 bases; unmatched junction nucleotides: 9. This CDR3 comprises 15 residues. The germline V gene encodes CDR1 ENHRY and CDR2 SYGVKD. The CDR3 nucleotides read TGTGCCATCAGGGACCCCACTAGCGGGAGCCATGAGCAGTTCTTC. Translating gives CAIRDPTSGSHEQFF.

This clonotype was seen more than once but under ten times. The chain couples TRBV20-1 to TRBJ2-7; 11 nucleotides line up with TRBD2. V was pared by 2 bases and J by 4 bases, with 4 bases of the junction left unmatched. The CDR3 is 14 residues long. Germline loops: CDR1 DFQATT, CDR2 SNEGSKA (reference sequence). CDR3 sequence reads: CSARYSGRVYEQYF. The CDR3 nucleotides are TGCAGTGCTAGATATAGCGGGAGGGTTTACGAGCAGTACTTC.

This clonotype was recorded a few times. The CDR3 bases are TGTGCCAGCAGTCCCGCCCAAGGGGTGCACGAGCAGTACTTC. Protein: CASSPAQGVHEQYF. The chain employs TRBV6-2 or TRBV6-3 and TRBJ2-7, with D perhaps matching TRBD1 (5 bases). Per the germline V gene, CDR1 is MNHEY and CDR2 is SVGEGT. This CDR3 has 14 residues. V lost 5 bases and J 5 bases, leaving 16 bases between the germline ends.